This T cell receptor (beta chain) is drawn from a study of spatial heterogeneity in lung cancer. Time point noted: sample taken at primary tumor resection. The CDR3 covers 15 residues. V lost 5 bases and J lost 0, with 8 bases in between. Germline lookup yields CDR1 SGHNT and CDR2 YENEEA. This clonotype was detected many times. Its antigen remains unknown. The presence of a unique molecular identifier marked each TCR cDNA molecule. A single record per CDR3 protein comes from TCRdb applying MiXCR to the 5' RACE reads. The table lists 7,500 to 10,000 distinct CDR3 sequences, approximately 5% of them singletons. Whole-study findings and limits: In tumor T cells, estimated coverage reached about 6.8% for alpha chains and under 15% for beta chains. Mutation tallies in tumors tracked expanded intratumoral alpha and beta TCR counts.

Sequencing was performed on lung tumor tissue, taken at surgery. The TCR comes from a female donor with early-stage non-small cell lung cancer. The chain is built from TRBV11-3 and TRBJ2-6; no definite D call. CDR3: CASSLIISGANVLTF. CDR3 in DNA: TGTGCCAGCAGCCTCATAATCTCTGGGGCCAACGTCCTGACTTTC. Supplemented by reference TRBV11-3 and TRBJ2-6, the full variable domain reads EAGVVQSPRYKIIEKKQPVAFWCNPISGHNTLYWYLQNLGQGPELLIRYENEEAVDDSQLPKDRFSAERLKGVDSTLKIQPAELGDSAVYLCASSLIISGANVLTFGAGSRLTVL.